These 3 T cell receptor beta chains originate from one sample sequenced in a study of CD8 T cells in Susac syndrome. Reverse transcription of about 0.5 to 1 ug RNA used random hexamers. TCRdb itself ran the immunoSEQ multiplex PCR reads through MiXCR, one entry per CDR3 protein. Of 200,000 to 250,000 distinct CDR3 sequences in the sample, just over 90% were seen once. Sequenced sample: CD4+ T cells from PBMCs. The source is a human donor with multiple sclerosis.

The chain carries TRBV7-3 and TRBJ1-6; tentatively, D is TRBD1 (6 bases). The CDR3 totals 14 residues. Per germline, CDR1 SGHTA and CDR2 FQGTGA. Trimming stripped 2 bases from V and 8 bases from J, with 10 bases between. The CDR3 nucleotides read TGTGCCAGCAGCTTATACGGGGGGCATTCACCCCTCCACTTT. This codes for CASSLYGGHSPLHF.

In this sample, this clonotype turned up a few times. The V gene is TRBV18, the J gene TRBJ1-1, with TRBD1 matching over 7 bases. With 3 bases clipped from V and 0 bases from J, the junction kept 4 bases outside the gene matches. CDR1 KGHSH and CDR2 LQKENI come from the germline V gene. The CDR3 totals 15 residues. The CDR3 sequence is CASSPPGGMNTEAFF. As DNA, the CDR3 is TGTGCCAGCTCACCCCCAGGGGGGATGAACACTGAAGCTTTCTTT. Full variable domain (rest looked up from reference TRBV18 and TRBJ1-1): NAGVMQNPRHLVRRRGQEARLRCSPMKGHSHVYWYRQLPEEGLKFMVYLQKENIIDESGMPKERFSAEFPKEGPSILRIQQVVRGDSAAYFCASSPPGGMNTEAFFGQGTRLTVV.

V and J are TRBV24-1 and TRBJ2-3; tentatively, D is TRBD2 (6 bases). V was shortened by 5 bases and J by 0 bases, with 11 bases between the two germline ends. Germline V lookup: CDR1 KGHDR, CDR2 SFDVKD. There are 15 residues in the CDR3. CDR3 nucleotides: TGTGCCACCAGTGGACCGGGACTTAGCACAGATACGCAGTATTTT. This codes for CATSGPGLSTDTQYF.